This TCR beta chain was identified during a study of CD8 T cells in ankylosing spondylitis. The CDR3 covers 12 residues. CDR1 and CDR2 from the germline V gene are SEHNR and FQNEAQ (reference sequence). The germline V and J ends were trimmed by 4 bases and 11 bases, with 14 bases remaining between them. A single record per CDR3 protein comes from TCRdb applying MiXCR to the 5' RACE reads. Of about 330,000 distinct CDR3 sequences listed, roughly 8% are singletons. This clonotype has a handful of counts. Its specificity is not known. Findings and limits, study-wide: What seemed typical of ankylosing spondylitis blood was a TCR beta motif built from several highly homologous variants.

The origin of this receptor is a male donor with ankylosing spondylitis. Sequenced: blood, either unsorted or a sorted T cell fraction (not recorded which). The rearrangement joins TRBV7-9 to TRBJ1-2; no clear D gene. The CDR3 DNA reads TGTGCCAGCAGCTCCCTGGAAGACGGGTACACCTTC. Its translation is CASSSLEDGYTF.